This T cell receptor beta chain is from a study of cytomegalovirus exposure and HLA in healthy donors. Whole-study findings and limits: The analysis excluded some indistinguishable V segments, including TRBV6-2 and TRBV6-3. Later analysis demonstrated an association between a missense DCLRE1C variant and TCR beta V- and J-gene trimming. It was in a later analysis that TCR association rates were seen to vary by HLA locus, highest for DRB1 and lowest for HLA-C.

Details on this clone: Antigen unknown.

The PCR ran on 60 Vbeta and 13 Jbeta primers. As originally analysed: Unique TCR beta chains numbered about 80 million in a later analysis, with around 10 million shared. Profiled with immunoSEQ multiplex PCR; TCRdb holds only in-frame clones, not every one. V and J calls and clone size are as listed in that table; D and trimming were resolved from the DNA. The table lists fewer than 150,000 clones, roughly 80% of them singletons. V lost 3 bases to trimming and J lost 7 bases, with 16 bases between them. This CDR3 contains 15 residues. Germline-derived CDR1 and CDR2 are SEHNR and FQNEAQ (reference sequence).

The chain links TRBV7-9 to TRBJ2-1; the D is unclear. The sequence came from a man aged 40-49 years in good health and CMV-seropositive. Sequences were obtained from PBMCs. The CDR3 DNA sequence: TGTGCCAGCAGCTTTTCTTCAGTGTCTAGAAATGAGCAGTTCTTC. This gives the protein CASSFSSVSRNEQFF. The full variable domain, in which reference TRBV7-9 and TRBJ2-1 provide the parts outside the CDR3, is DTGVSQNPRHKITKRGQNVTFRCDPISEHNRLYWYRQTLGQGPEFLTYFQNEAQLEKSRLLSDRFSAERPKGSFSTLEIQRTEQGDSAMYLCASSFSSVSRNEQFFGPGTRLTVL.